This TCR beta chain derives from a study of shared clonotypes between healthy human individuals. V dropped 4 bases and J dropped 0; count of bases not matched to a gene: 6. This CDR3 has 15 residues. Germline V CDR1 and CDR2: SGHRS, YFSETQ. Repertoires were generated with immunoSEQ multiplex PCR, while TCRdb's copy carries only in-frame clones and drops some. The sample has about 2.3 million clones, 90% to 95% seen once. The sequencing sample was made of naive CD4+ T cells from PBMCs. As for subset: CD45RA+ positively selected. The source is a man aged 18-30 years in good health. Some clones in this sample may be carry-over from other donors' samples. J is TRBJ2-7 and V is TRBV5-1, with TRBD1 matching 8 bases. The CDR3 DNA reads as TGCGCCAGCAGCCACGGACAGGGAAGCTCCTACGAGCAGTACTTC. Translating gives CASSHGQGSSYEQYF.